This record looks at one TCR beta chain sequence and its context. As yet, its antigen is unknown. Other nucleotide sequences in the sample specify the same CDR3. This entry belongs to a study of shared clonotypes between healthy human individuals. Whole-study context: The plates for each donor numbered three CD4 naive, three CD4 memory, two CD8 naive and one CD8 memory.

The study's findings and limits: Some clonotypes were shared by all four sorted-subset donors, while others were not shared. The non-shared ones had lower generation probabilities than the shared ones. Deeper or shallower sequencing was expected to change how clonotypes are shared among donors.

Produced via immunoSEQ multiplex PCR; TCRdb's table is partial and in-frame only. The table lists 2 million to 2.5 million clones, 93% of them singletons, with about 0.39% in the top ten. This CDR3 comprises 14 residues. CDR1 is MDHEN and CDR2 is SYDVKM in the germline V gene. With 3 bases removed from V and 1 base from J, the gap between germline ends came to 7 bases. Sequencing was performed on naive CD4+ T cells from PBMCs. Subset indicated: CD45RA+ positively selected. The chain joins TRBV28 to TRBJ1-5; perhaps TRBD1 as D (6 bases). The TCR originated in a man between 18 and 35 years old in good health. Some clones in this sample may be carry-over from other donors' samples. The CDR3 DNA reads TGTGCCAGCAGTTTTGGGGGCAGCAATCAGCCCCAGCATTTT. Translating it yields CASSFGGSNQPQHF.